These T cell receptor beta chains were read from a single sample in a study of blood T cell repertoires in COVID-19. Libraries were prepared by immunoSEQ multiplex PCR; TCRdb keeps only in-frame clonotypes and omits some of them. Of 90,000 to 130,000 clones in the sample, 85% were seen once. Sequencing was performed on peripheral blood. These receptors were collected from a man aged 35 to 55 with acute or convalescent COVID-19. Each CDR3 is given with its conserved first and last residue. A D gene is named only where the DNA matches it firmly. Only part of the rows carry a size: once, few, many, or a class if the clone is expanded.

CDR3,DNA,J,size,D,V
CASRAGNFEQYF,TGTGCCAGCAGGGCGGGGAACTTCGAGCAGTACTTC,TRBJ2-7,few,.,TRBV7-9
CASGDRPYGVYGYTF,TGTGCCAGCGGGGACAGGCCCTACGGGGTTTATGGCTACACCTTC,TRBJ1-2,.,TRBD1,TRBV6-5
CASTDNYEQYF,TGTGCCAGCACTGACAACTACGAGCAGTACTTC,TRBJ2-7,.,.,TRBV19
CASSKESFYGYTF,TGTGCCAGCTCAAAAGAGAGTTTCTATGGCTACACCTTC,TRBJ1-2,.,.,TRBV18
CASTQRVRGNQPQHF,TGTGCCAGTACTCAGCGTGTCCGTGGCAATCAGCCCCAGCATTTT,TRBJ1-5,.,.,TRBV19
CASSDTGDAPYF,TGCGCCAGCAGTGATACAGGGGACGCGCCGTACTTC,TRBJ2-4,.,TRBD1,TRBV10-2
CATSLGTGAYEQYF,TGTGCCACCTCCCTCGGGACAGGAGCCTACGAGCAGTACTTC,TRBJ2-7,.,TRBD1,TRBV11-2
CASSLGRAGGPYEQYF,TGTGCCAGCAGCTTAGGAAGGGCGGGAGGGCCGTACGAGCAGTACTTC,TRBJ2-7,.,TRBD2,TRBV7-2
CASSQVWPNYEQYF,TGCGCCAGCAGCCAAGTTTGGCCCAACTACGAGCAGTACTTC,TRBJ2-7,.,.,TRBV4-1
CASSLVRSNQPQHF,TGCGCCAGCAGCTTGGTACGGAGCAATCAGCCCCAGCATTTT,TRBJ1-5,.,.,TRBV5-1
CASTLGAGVHF,TGTGCCAGTACCCTCGGGGCAGGGGTGCACTTC,TRBJ2-4,.,.,TRBV19
CASSKTGVDTEAFF,TGTGCCAGCAGCAAAACAGGGGTCGACACTGAAGCTTTCTTT,TRBJ1-1,.,TRBD1,TRBV5-4
CASGRGTGLQETQYF,TGTGCTAGTGGCCGTGGGACAGGGTTACAAGAGACCCAGTACTTC,TRBJ2-5,.,TRBD1,TRBV12-5
CASWQGASPGGYTF,TGTGCCAGCTGGCAGGGGGCTTCTCCGGGAGGCTACACCTTC,TRBJ1-2,.,TRBD1,TRBV6-6
CASSTGVGPQHF,TGTGCCAGCTCAACAGGGGTAGGGCCCCAGCATTTT,TRBJ1-5,.,TRBD1,TRBV18